The 12 T cell receptor beta chains listed next were all sequenced from one sample in a study of blood T cells in healthy people across ages. A sample-barcoded 5' primer and a J-beta primer mix were used in a second PCR of about 7 to 11 cycles. Via MiXCR, TCRdb re-called the 5' RACE reads, giving one row per CDR3 protein. The table records around 850,000 distinct CDR3 sequences, 35% to 40% of them present only once. Sequencing input: blood. Every receptor here comes from a man aged 18 to 30 in good health.

This rearrangement joins TRBV7-9 to TRBJ2-5; 7 nucleotides line up with TRBD1. Germline-derived CDR1 and CDR2 are SEHNR and FQNEAQ (reference sequence). The CDR3 runs to 17 residues. The ends lost 4 bases at V and 2 bases at J; junction bases unmatched: 13. The CDR3 loop is CASSWKTGPLEQETQYF. The CDR3 DNA reads as TGTGCCAGCAGCTGGAAGACAGGGCCCCTCGAGCAAGAGACCCAGTACTTC.

To note about this clonotype: A read error may produce the germline difference seen at one junction end. The chain carries TRBV4-1 and TRBJ1-4; D remains ambiguous. Germline V lookup: CDR1 MGHRA, CDR2 YSYEKL. This CDR3 is built from 13 residues. CDR3 DNA: TGCGCCTGCAGCCAACCTTATAATGAAAAACTGTTTTTT. Its translation is CACSQPYNEKLFF.

Note on this clonotype: A much larger clone sits a single nucleotide away, making a read error possible. In DNA, the CDR3 is TGTGCCAGCAGCGATCTTGGACGCCCGATTTACAATGAGCAGTTCTTC. It translates to CASSDLGRPIYNEQFF. This chain links TRBV9 with TRBJ2-1; D remains ambiguous. Per germline, CDR1 SGDLS and CDR2 YYNGEE. V gave up 3 bases and J gave up 4 bases, with 17 bases separating them. The CDR3 consists of 16 residues.

The V and J genes are TRBV27 and TRBJ2-2, with D hard to call. From germline, CDR1 is MNHEY and CDR2 SMNVEV (reference sequence). With 5 bases removed from V and 0 bases from J, the gap between germline ends came to 10 bases. This CDR3 comprises 15 residues. In nucleotides, the CDR3 is TGTGCCAGCAGTCCACTGGGCTCGAACACCGGGGAGCTGTTTTTT. Its protein is CASSPLGSNTGELFF.

This clonotype was seen a few times. The V call is TRBV2, the J call TRBJ1-2; TRBD1 matches 9 bases. Per the germline V gene, CDR1 is SNHLY and CDR2 is FYNNEI. The CDR3 loop spans 15 amino acids. The junction had 7 bases not matched to a gene; V was cut back by 5 bases and J by 3 bases. The chain's CDR3 is CASSSGTGFDYGYTF. In DNA, the CDR3 is TGTGCCAGCAGTTCCGGGACAGGGTTTGACTATGGCTACACCTTC.

Concerning this clonotype itself: A read error may be the cause here, since a much bigger clone is one base away. V and J are TRBV20-1 and TRBJ2-1; the D is unclear. The CDR3 sequence is 13 residues long. Trimming shortened V by 0 bases and J by 13 bases, and 16 bases separated the two germline ends. Germline CDR1 DFQATT, CDR2 SNEGSKA (reference sequence). The CDR3 reads CSARDLAMETQFF. For the CDR3, the DNA is TGCAGTGCTAGAGATTTGGCGATGGAGACCCAGTTCTTC.

Note on this clonotype: Given a much more abundant clone one base away, this may be a read error. The chain couples TRBV20-1 to TRBJ1-1, with D possibly matching TRBD1 (5 bases). This CDR3 comprises 13 residues. The ends were cut back, 3 bases at V and 4 bases at J, with 12 bases in the middle. Germline assignment: CDR1 DFQATT and CDR2 SNEGSKA (reference sequence). The CDR3 reads CSARAGLVTEAFF. The CDR3 DNA reads TGCAGTGCTAGGGCAGGGTTGGTCACTGAAGCTTTCTTT.

Comments on this clonotype: A much larger clonotype is one base distant, so this may be a read error. The chain couples TRBV7-2 to TRBJ2-7; D is unresolved. From germline, CDR1 is SGHTA and CDR2 FQGNSA. The CDR3 has 15 amino acids. CDR3 loop: CAGSPRANSRYEQYF. CDR3 sequence (DNA): TGTGCCGGCAGCCCCCGGGCTAACTCCCGGTACGAGCAGTACTTC.

V usage is TRBV20-1 and J usage is TRBJ1-2; TRBD1 agrees at 8 bases. The CDR3 is made up of 13 amino acids. Germline-derived CDR1 and CDR2 are DFQATT and SNEGSKA (reference sequence). The junction had 7 bases not matched to a gene; V was cut back by 1 base and J by 9 bases. CDR3 DNA: TGCAGTGCTAGAGCCAAGGACAGGGTGAGCTACACCTTC. Amino acid sequence: CSARAKDRVSYTF.

Worth noting for this clonotype: Possible read error: a much larger clone is one base away. The chain joins TRBV20-1 to TRBJ2-1, with 7 bases lining up with TRBD2. J gave up 13 bases and V 6 bases, and 21 bases lay outside the gene matches. There are 15 residues in the CDR3. Germline lookup yields CDR1 DFQATT and CDR2 SNEGSKA (reference sequence). CDR3 amino acids: CSAGAGTELGETQFF. The CDR3 nucleotides are TGCAGTGCGGGAGCGGGGACGGAACTTGGGGAGACCCAGTTCTTC.

This clonotype was picked up a small number of times. The J gene is TRBJ2-1, the V gene TRBV6-2 or TRBV6-3, with 12 bases fitting TRBD1. Trimming took 2 bases from V and 4 from J; bases not matched to a gene: 6. CDR3 length: 17 residues. Germline CDR1 and CDR2: MNHEY and SVGEGT. The CDR3 protein is CASSYQGTGGRYNEQFF. CDR3 nucleotides: TGTGCCAGCAGTTACCAAGGGACAGGGGGCCGATACAATGAGCAGTTCTTC.

The chain employs TRBV10-3 and TRBJ2-7; tentatively, D is TRBD2 (6 bases). V was shortened by 6 bases and J by 12 bases, with 21 bases between the two germline ends. Germline CDR1 and CDR2: ENHRY and SYGVKD. The CDR3 is 13 amino acids. CDR3 DNA: TGTGCCATCAGCGACGATCCGGGGACTGGTCTGTACTTC. Translating gives CAISDDPGTGLYF.